A single sample is the source of the 14 T cell receptor beta chains below, sequenced in a study of shared clonotypes between healthy human individuals. Assay used: immunoSEQ multiplex PCR; TCRdb lists only in-frame clones, some missing. The sample includes 2.3 million or so clones, roughly 93% of them seen just once. The sample taken for sequencing was naive CD4+ T cells from PBMCs. Subset given: CD45RA+ positively selected. The receptors here all came from a man younger than 35 in good health. Some clones in this sample may be carry-over from other donors' samples.

This chain connects TRBV11-2 to TRBJ1-5; D is unclear. The CDR3 covers 13 residues. V shed 2 bases and J shed 7 bases, with 9 bases lying between them. Germline-derived CDR1 and CDR2 are SGHAT and FQNNGV. CDR3 amino acids: CASSLISDQPQHF. CDR3 DNA sequence: TGTGCCAGCAGCTTAATTTCGGACCAGCCCCAGCATTTT. Complete variable domain (other parts from reference TRBV11-2 and TRBJ1-5): EAGVAQSPRYKIIEKRQSVAFWCNPISGHATLYWYQQILGQGPKLLIQFQNNGVVDDSQLPKDRFSAERLKGVDSTLKIQPAKLEDSAVYLCASSLISDQPQHFGDGTRLSIL.

V and J are TRBV12-5 and TRBJ2-7; 7 nucleotides align to TRBD1. The CDR3 totals 15 residues. Per germline, CDR1 LGHNT and CDR2 FRNRAP. Trimming cost V 6 bases and J 3 bases; bases outside gene matches: 11. The CDR3 sequence is CASGRTGTEGYEQYF. The CDR3 coding sequence is TGTGCTAGTGGCCGGACCGGGACAGAGGGCTACGAGCAGTACTTC.

The chain carries TRBV5-1 and TRBJ2-5, with D hard to call. The germline V and J ends were trimmed by 3 bases and 5 bases, with 20 bases remaining between them. CDR1 is SGHRS, CDR2 YFSETQ, per germline. This CDR3 comprises 16 residues. In DNA, the CDR3 is TGCGCCAGCAGCTCCGGTATAGGGAATCTTCCGGAGACCCAGTACTTC. It encodes CASSSGIGNLPETQYF.

This chain uses TRBV10-3 with TRBJ1-1; D not certain. Germline V gives CDR1 ENHRY, CDR2 SYGVKD. Trimming took 4 bases from V and 7 from J, leaving 13 bases between them. The CDR3 loop spans 13 amino acids. The CDR3 sequence: CAISGTPRVEAFF. As DNA, the CDR3 is TGTGCCATCAGTGGGACCCCCCGGGTTGAAGCTTTCTTT.

The chain uses TRBV14 and TRBJ1-1; no reliable D call. This CDR3 is 16 amino acids long. V was cut by 4 bases and J by 0 bases, with 15 bases left in between. CDR1 is SGHDN, CDR2 FVKESK, per germline. This CDR3 is CASSPLGAGVNTEAFF. The CDR3 coding sequence is TGTGCCAGCAGCCCCCTAGGCGCAGGAGTGAACACTGAAGCTTTCTTT.

This clone was recorded only once. This sample includes further DNA sequences coding for the same CDR3. The chain links TRBV28 to TRBJ2-3, with D possibly matching TRBD2 (5 bases). Trimming left V 2 bases short and J 8 bases short, with 8 bases between. Germline V gene lookup returns CDR1 MDHEN and CDR2 SYDVKM. The length of the CDR3 is 12 residues. The CDR3 coding sequence is TGTGCCAGCAGTTTAGGTGGAGGTACGCAGTATTTT. It specifies CASSLGGGTQYF.

There are a few counts of this clone. The gene calls are TRBV28 and TRBJ1-1; the D is unclear. The CDR3 consists of 13 residues. In germline, CDR1 is MDHEN, CDR2 SYDVKM. V was trimmed by 5 bases and J by 6 bases, leaving 13 bases between them. CDR3 amino acids: CASSNPDQAEAFF. In DNA form, the CDR3 reads TGTGCCAGCAGTAATCCGGATCAGGCTGAAGCTTTCTTT.

The chain recombines TRBV5-1 with TRBJ2-1; 14 positions agree with TRBD2. Trimming cost V 4 bases and J 6 bases; bases outside gene matches: 6. The CDR3 totals 16 residues. Germline V gene sequence: CDR1 SGHRS, CDR2 YFSETQ. CDR3 in DNA: TGCGCCAGCAGCCCTAGACTAGCGGGAGGGACCAATGAGCAGTTCTTC. Translated: CASSPRLAGGTNEQFF.

V and J are TRBV5-1 and TRBJ1-6; 9 bases match TRBD1. V trimming: 1 base; J trimming: 7 bases; junction bases outside the gene matches: 6. Germline V CDR1 and CDR2: SGHRS, YFSETQ. This CDR3 is built from 16 residues. The CDR3 DNA sequence: TGCGCCAGCAGCTTGTTGGGGGACAGGGAAAATTCACCCCTCCACTTT. Residues: CASSLLGDRENSPLHF.

A remark on this clone: Germline and junction disagree at one end, which may indicate a read error. CDR3 coding DNA: TGTGCCAGCAGGTTAGGCGCCCTTACTACTAGCGGGATTGGTAATGAGCAGTTCTTC. Its protein product is CASRLGALTTSGIGNEQFF. This sequence joins TRBV7-2 and TRBJ2-1, with TRBD2 matching 10 bases. This CDR3 is built from 19 residues. Germline CDR1 reads SGHTA; CDR2 reads FQGNSA.

Regarding this clone: The sample holds other DNA sequences that translate to the same CDR3. The chain joins TRBV29-1 to TRBJ1-1, with TRBD1 as a possible D gene (5 bases). CDR3 length: 13 amino acids. Per the germline V gene, CDR1 is SQVTM and CDR2 is ANQGSEA. The germline V and J ends were trimmed by 3 bases and 1 base, with 9 bases remaining between them. The chain's CDR3 is CSVDPQGNTEAFF. The DNA of the CDR3 is TGCAGCGTTGACCCGCAGGGGAACACTGAAGCTTTCTTT.

J is TRBJ1-2 and V is TRBV27; D may be TRBD1 (6 bases). Germline CDR1 reads MNHEY; CDR2 reads SMNVEV (reference sequence). The CDR3 has 13 residues. Trimming stripped 6 bases from V and 4 bases from J, with 12 bases between. CDR3 sequence (DNA): TGTGCCAGCAGCAAAGACAGGAGCTATGGCTACACCTTC. Translated, it gives CASSKDRSYGYTF.

This clone was observed once. The V and J genes are TRBV28 and TRBJ1-5; no definite D call. Germline CDR1 MDHEN, CDR2 SYDVKM. Between the trimmed V and J ends, which lost 3 bases and 0 bases, there was a span of 12 bases. There are 16 residues in the CDR3. CDR3 protein: CASSFAAAYSNQPQHF. In DNA form, the CDR3 reads TGTGCCAGCAGTTTTGCGGCCGCTTATAGCAATCAGCCCCAGCATTTT.

The chain has TRBV28 and TRBJ1-2, with D hard to call. Trimming cost V 5 bases and J 4 bases, with 11 bases left between them. This CDR3 spans 13 amino acids. Germline CDR1 and CDR2: MDHEN and SYDVKM. CDR3 sequence reads: CASSPRWGYGYTF. The DNA for the CDR3 is TGTGCCAGCAGTCCCCGGTGGGGCTATGGCTACACCTTC.